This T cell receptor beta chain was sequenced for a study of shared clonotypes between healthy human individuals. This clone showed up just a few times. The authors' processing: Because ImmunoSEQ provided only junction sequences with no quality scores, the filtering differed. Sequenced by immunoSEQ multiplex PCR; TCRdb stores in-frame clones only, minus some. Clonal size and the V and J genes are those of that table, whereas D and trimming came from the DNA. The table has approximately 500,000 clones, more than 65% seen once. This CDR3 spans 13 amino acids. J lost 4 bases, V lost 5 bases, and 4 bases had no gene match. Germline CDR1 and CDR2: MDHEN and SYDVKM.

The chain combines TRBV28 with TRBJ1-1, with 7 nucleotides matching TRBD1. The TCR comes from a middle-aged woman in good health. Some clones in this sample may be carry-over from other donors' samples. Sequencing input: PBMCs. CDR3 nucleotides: TGTGCCAGCAGTCTGACAGGGACCACTGAAGCTTTCTTT. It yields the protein CASSLTGTTEAFF.